The 9 T cell receptor beta chains presented below share a single source sample, sequenced in a study of OX40 agonist ivuxolimab in advanced cancers. Some clones are missing from TCRdb's copy, which holds only in-frame ones; the method was immunoSEQ multiplex PCR. The table has 95,000 to 100,000 clones, 70% to 85% seen once. Sequencing used CD4+ or CD8+ T cells sorted from blood, obtained in a trial of the OX40 agonist ivuxolimab. The receptors here all came from an adult with an advanced solid tumor such as melanoma, head and neck, liver or kidney cancer.

V gene TRBV19 combines with J gene TRBJ1-1; D not certain. CDR1 is LNHDA and CDR2 is SQIVND in the germline V gene (reference sequence). This CDR3 region has 16 residues. Trimming removed 0 bases from V and 5 bases from J, with 16 bases in between. In DNA, the CDR3 is TGTGCCAGTAGTATAGATCCGAACCGGAGGGATACTGAAGCTTTCTTT. This gives the protein CASSIDPNRRDTEAFF. The entire variable domain, with the rest obtained from reference TRBV19 and TRBJ1-1, is as follows: DGGITQSPKYLFRKEGQNVTLSCEQNLNHDAMYWYRQDPGQGLRLIYYSQIVNDFQKGDIAEGYSVSREKKESFPLTVTSAQKNPTAFYLCASSIDPNRRDTEAFFGQGTRLTVV.

V and J are TRBV2 and TRBJ2-2; TRBD1 agrees at 11 bases. The CDR3 sequence is 17 residues long. CDR1 SNHLY and CDR2 FYNNEI come from the germline V gene. V was clipped by 11 bases and J by 4 bases; unmatched bases: 15. CDR3 bases: TGTGCCCACCAAGGCCCCGGACAGGGGGCGGCCACCGGGGAGCTGTTTTTT. Translating it yields CAHQGPGQGAATGELFF.

This chain links TRBV19 with TRBJ1-5; D possibly corresponds to TRBD1 (5 bases). The V end lost 5 bases, the J end lost 5 bases, and 10 bases lay between the germline ends. Germline CDR1 LNHDA, CDR2 SQIVND (reference sequence). The CDR3 spans 13 residues. The CDR3 protein is CASSALGDQPQHF. The CDR3 DNA follows: TGTGCCAGTAGTGCCTTAGGGGATCAGCCCCAGCATTTT.

This chain connects TRBV7-2 to TRBJ2-6; 9 nucleotides agree with TRBD1. The V gene's germline CDR1 is SGHTA and CDR2 FQGNSA. The length of the CDR3 is 18 residues. V dropped 5 bases and J dropped 0; count of bases not matched to a gene: 8. The CDR3 sequence: CASSAGQGSFSGANVLTF. The CDR3 DNA follows: TGTGCCAGCAGCGCGGGACAGGGCTCTTTCTCTGGGGCCAACGTCCTGACTTTC.

J is TRBJ2-1 and V is TRBV5-1; the match to TRBD2 covers 7 bases. CDR1 is SGHRS, CDR2 YFSETQ, per germline. Germline trimming cut 4 bases from V and 5 bases from J; bases unmatched to any gene: 3. The CDR3 spans 13 residues. CDR3 bases: TGCGCCAGCAGCATCGGGACTAACAATGAGCAGTTCTTC. Its translation is CASSIGTNNEQFF.

The J gene is TRBJ1-3, the V gene TRBV28; weak D call: TRBD1 (5 bases). CDR1 and CDR2 from the germline V gene are MDHEN and SYDVKM. V dropped 1 base and J dropped 0 bases, with 13 bases sitting between them. The CDR3 loop spans 17 amino acids. CDR3 sequence reads: CASSLSTGTVSGNTIYF. The CDR3 coding sequence is TGTGCCAGCAGTTTATCGACTGGGACTGTCTCTGGAAACACCATATATTTT.

The rearrangement uses TRBV19 and TRBJ2-2, with 9 bases aligning to TRBD1. Trimming at V came to 10 bases and at J to 7 bases, leaving 10 bases not matched to a gene. CDR1 is LNHDA and CDR2 is SQIVND in the germline V gene (reference sequence). The length of the CDR3 is 14 residues. CDR3 bases: TGTGCCACCCGGGATCGGACAGGGGTCGGGGAGCTGTTTTTT. Amino acid sequence: CATRDRTGVGELFF.

The gene calls are TRBV5-5 and TRBJ1-5; no definite D call. V was clipped by 3 bases and J by 2 bases, with 6 bases between them. CDR3 size: 13 residues. Per the germline V gene, CDR1 is SGHKS and CDR2 is YYEKEE (reference sequence). This CDR3 reads CASSWSGNQPQHF. CDR3 in DNA: TGTGCCAGCAGCTGGTCGGGCAATCAGCCCCAGCATTTT.

The chain couples TRBV19 to TRBJ2-3; TRBD1 agrees at 10 bases. V shed 7 bases and J 6 bases; nucleotides not matched to a gene: 10. This CDR3 is 15 amino acids long. Germline V gene sequence: CDR1 LNHDA, CDR2 SQIVND (reference sequence). Written as DNA, the CDR3 is TGTGCCAGTACCCCCCGGGACAGGGGAGGGGATACGCAGTATTTT. This encodes CASTPRDRGGDTQYF.